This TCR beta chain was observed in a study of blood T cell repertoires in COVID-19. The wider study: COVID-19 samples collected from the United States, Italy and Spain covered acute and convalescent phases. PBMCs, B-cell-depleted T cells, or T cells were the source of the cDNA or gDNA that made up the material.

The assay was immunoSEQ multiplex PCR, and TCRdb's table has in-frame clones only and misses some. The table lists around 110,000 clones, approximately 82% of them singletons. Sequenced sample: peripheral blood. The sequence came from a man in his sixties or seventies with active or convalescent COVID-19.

CDR3 nucleotide sequence: TGTGCCAGCAGCGGTGGAGCTAGCGGGAGGGCCTCAGGGCGGGAGCTGTTTTTT. Its translation: CASSGGASGRASGRELFF. The chain uses TRBV9 and TRBJ2-2; 12 positions agree with TRBD2. This CDR3 has 18 residues. Germline lookup yields CDR1 SGDLS and CDR2 YYNGEE. The trim removed 3 bases at V and 9 bases at J, leaving 15 bases unmatched.